This TCR beta chain comes out of a study of blood T cell repertoires in COVID-19. Someone with COVID-19 had been met by exposed participants within 2 weeks before study entry. Libraries were prepared by immunoSEQ multiplex PCR; TCRdb keeps only in-frame clonotypes and omits some of them. The data hold 150,000 or so clones, with about nine tenths observed a single time. The CDR3 extends over 11 amino acids. V was trimmed by 5 bases and J by 8 bases, leaving 8 bases between them. The germline V gene encodes CDR1 SGHTS and CDR2 YDEGEE. This chain connects TRBV5-8 to TRBJ2-1; D gene ambiguous. Sequencing was carried out using PBMCs or T cells enriched from blood (not recorded which). This TCR came from a woman aged 40 to 49 who had been exposed to COVID-19. In nucleotides, the CDR3 is TGTGCCAGCAGTTATACGGATGAGCAGTTCTTC. Its protein product is CASSYTDEQFF. Complete variable domain (other parts from reference TRBV5-8 and TRBJ2-1): EAGVTQSPTHLIKTRGQQATLRCSPISGHTSVYWYQQALGLGLQFLLWYDEGEERNRGNFPPRFSGRQFPNYSSELNVNALELEDSALYLCASSYTDEQFFGPGTRLTVL.